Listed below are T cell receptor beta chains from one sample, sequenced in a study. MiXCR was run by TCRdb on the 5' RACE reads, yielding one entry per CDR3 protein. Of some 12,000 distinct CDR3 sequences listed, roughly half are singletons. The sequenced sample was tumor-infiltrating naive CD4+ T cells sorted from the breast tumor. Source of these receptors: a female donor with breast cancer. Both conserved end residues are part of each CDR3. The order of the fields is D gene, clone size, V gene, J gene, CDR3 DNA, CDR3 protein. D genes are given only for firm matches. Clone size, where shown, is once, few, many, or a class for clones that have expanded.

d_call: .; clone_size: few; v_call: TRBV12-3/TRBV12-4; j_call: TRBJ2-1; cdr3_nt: TGTGCCAGCAGTTGGAAGGGTGAGCAGTTCTTC; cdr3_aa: CASSWKGEQFF
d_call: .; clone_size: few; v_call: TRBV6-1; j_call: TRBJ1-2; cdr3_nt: TGTGCCAGCAGTGGGAGGACACTTAACTATGGCTACACCTTC; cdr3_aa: CASSGRTLNYGYTF
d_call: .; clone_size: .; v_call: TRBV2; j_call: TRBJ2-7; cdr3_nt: TGTGCCAGCAGTCGGGACACGGGCATCTACGAGCAGTACTTC; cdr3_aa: CASSRDTGIYEQYF
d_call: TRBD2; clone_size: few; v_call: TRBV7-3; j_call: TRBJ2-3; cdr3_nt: TGTGCCAGCAGCTCCTCTAGCGGGAGGGCCTCAGATACGCAGTATTTT; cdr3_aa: CASSSSSGRASDTQYF
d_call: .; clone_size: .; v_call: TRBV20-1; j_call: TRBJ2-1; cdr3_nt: TGCAGTGCTAGAAGGTTTGGACTTAGCTCCTACAATGAGCAGTTCTTC; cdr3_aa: CSARRFGLSSYNEQFF
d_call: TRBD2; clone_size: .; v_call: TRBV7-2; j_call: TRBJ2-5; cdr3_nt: TGTGCCAGCAACACCTTGGGGGGAGGGTCAGTAAAGACCCAGTACTTC; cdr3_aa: CASNTLGGGSVKTQYF
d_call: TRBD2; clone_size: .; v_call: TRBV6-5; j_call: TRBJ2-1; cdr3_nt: TGTGCCAGCAGAAAACTAGCGGGGACTTACAATGAGCAGTTCTTC; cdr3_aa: CASRKLAGTYNEQFF
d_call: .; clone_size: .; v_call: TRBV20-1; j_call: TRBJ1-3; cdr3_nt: TGCAGAACAGGGTTGCTTGGAAACACCATATATTTT; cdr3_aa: CRTGLLGNTIYF
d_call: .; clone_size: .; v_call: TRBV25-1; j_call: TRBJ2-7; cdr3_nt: TGTGCCAGCAGTGAATCGTACAGACAGGAGAGCTCCTACGAGCAGTACTTC; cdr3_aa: CASSESYRQESSYEQYF
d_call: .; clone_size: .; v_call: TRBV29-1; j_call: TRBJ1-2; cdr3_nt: TGCAGCGGTCAGGAGCAGATTAACTATGGCTACACCTTC; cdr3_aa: CSGQEQINYGYTF
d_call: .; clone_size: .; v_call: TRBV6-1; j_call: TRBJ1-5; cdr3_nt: TGTGCCAGCAGTGAATCGGGGGGTTATGGCAATCAGCCCCAGCATTTT; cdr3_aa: CASSESGGYGNQPQHF
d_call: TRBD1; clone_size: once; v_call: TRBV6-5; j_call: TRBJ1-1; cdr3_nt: TGTGCCAGCAGTTACGGGACAGGGACTTTGAACACTGAAGCTTTCTTT; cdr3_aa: CASSYGTGTLNTEAFF
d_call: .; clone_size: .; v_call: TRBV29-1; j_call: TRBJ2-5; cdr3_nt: TGCAGCGCCCGTACCGGGACCTACCAAGAGACCCAGTACTTC; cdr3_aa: CSARTGTYQETQYF
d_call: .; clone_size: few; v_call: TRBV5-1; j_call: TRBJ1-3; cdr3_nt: TGCGCCAGCAGACCCGGACCCTCTGGAAACACCATATATTTT; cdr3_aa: CASRPGPSGNTIYF
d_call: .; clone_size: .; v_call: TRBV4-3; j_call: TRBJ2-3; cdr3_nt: TGCGCCAGCAGCCAAGATCGTTGGAACGGACTTATCACAGATACGCAGTATTTT; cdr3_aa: CASSQDRWNGLITDTQYF
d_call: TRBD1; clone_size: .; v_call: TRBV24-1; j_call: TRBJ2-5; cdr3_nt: TGTGCCACGGCGGACAGGGGAAGGGAGACCCAGTACTTC; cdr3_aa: CATADRGRETQYF
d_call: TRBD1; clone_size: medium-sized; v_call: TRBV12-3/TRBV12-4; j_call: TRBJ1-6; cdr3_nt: TGTGCCAGCAGTCAGACAGGGACCTCACCCCTCCACTTT; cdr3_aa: CASSQTGTSPLHF
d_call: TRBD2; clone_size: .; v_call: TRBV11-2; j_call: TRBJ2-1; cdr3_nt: TGTGCCAGCAGCTTAGTCGGCGGGAGCTACAATGAGCAGTTCTTC; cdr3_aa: CASSLVGGSYNEQFF
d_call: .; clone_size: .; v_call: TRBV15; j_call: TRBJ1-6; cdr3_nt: TGTGCGAGTCGCCCCCTCCACTTT; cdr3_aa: CASRPLHF
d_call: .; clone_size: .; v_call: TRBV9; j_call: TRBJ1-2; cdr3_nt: TGTGCCAGCCTTCGGGACGACCTCTACACCTTC; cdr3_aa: CASLRDDLYTF
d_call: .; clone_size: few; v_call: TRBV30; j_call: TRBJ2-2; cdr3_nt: TGTGCCTGGAGTCGTCTAGGAGGGGAAACCGGGGAGCTGTTTTTT; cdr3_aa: CAWSRLGGETGELFF
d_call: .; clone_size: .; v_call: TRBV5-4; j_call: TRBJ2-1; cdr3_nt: TGTGCCAGCAGCTTGGGGCTAGCTGCTGTACTAAATGAGCAGTTCTTC; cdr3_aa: CASSLGLAAVLNEQFF
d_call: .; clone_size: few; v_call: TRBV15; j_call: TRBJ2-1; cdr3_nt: TGTGCCACCAGCACCGGGACGACCTCCTACAATGAGCAGTTCTTC; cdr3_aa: CATSTGTTSYNEQFF
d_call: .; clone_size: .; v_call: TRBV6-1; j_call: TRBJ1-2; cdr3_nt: TGTGCCAGCAGCCCTGGGCGGCGAGGCTACACCTTC; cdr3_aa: CASSPGRRGYTF
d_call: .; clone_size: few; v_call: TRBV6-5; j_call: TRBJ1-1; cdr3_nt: TGTGCCAGCTGCCGTATGGGGAACACTGAAGCTTTCTTT; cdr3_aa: CASCRMGNTEAFF
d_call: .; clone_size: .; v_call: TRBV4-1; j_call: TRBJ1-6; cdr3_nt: TGCGCCAGCAGCCGACCCAGGGCGCCCCTCCACTTT; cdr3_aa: CASSRPRAPLHF
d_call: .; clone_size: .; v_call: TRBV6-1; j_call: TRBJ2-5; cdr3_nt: TGTGCCAGCAGTGAAAGGAGTAGTCGAGAGACCCAGTACTTC; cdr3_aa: CASSERSSRETQYF
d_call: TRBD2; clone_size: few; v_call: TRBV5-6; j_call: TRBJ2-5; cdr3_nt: TGTGCCAGCAGCTTGGGGCCAGCGGGAGGAGGAGAGACCCAGTACTTC; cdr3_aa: CASSLGPAGGGETQYF
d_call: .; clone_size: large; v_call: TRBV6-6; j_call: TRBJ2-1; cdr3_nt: TGTGCCAGCAGTTACAGGGGTCTAGTCAACAATGAGCAGTTCTTC; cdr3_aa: CASSYRGLVNNEQFF
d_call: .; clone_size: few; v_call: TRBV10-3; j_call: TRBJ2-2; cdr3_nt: TGTGCCATCAGTGAGTCGAGACTGGGCGGCGGGGAGCTGTTTTTT; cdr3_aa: CAISESRLGGGELFF
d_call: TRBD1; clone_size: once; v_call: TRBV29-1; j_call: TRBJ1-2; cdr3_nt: TGCAGCGTTGAAAGGGGGCAGGGCTACACCTTC; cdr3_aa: CSVERGQGYTF
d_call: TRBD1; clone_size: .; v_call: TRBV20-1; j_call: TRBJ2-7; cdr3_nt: TGCAGTGCTTTTACCGGGACAGGAAGAGTTGAGCAGTACTTC; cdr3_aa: CSAFTGTGRVEQYF
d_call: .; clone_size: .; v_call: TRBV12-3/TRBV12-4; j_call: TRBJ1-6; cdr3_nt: TGTGCCAGCAGATTGCTGTCAGGATGGGATTCACCCCTCCACTTT; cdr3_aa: CASRLLSGWDSPLHF
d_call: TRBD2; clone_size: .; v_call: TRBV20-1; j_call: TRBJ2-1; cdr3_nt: TGCAGTGCTAGGGTTCTACTAGCGGGAGTCACCGATGAGCAGTTCTTC; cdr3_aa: CSARVLLAGVTDEQFF
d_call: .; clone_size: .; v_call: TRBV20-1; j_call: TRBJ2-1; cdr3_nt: TGCAGCGCTCCACGGACAGACGGGCACTCCTACAATGAGCAGTTCTTC; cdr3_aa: CSAPRTDGHSYNEQFF
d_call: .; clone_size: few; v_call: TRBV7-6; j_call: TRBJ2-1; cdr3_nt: TGTGCCAGCAGCTTAATAGCGTCAGCTGAGCAGTTCTTC; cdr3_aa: CASSLIASAEQFF
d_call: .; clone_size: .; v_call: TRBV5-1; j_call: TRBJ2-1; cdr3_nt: TGCGCCACCACTACCCCCCCATACAATGAGCAGTTCTTC; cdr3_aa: CATTTPPYNEQFF
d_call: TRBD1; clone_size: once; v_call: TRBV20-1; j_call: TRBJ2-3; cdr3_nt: TGCAGTGCTGCCCCCTGGGACAGTAGCACAGATACGCAGTATTTT; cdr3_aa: CSAAPWDSSTDTQYF
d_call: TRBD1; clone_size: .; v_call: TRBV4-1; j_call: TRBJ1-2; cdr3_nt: TGCGCCAGCAGCCCAATACAACAGGGGAATAACTATGGCTACACCTTC; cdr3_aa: CASSPIQQGNNYGYTF
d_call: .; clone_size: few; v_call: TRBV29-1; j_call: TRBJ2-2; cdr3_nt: TGCAGCGTTGAAGCAGGGACGAACACCGGGGAGCTGTTTTTT; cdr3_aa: CSVEAGTNTGELFF
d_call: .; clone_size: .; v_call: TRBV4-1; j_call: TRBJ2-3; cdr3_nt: TGCGCCAGCAGCCAAGAGGTTGCTAGCAAGGCTACGCAGTATTTT; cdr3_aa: CASSQEVASKATQYF